The 2 T cell receptor beta chains below come from one sample, sequenced in a study of response to subunit inactivated influenza vaccine. TCRdb re-derived calls from the RT-PCR reads in MiXCR, one entry per CDR3 protein. The sample lists about 700,000 distinct CDR3 sequences, about 14% seen once, with 6.5% to 8.5% in the top ten. This specimen was PBMCs from blood, taken around 15 days before vaccination. The receptor source for this set is a man over 45 who received an inactivated influenza vaccine.

CDR3 loop: CASSASGLAGVSEQYF. The CDR3 DNA follows: TGTGCCAGCAGCGCCTCGGGACTAGCAGGAGTTTCCGAGCAGTACTTC. The chain recombines TRBV7-3 with TRBJ2-7, with 9 bases aligning to TRBD2. V shed 5 bases and J 6 bases; nucleotides not matched to a gene: 14. The CDR3 runs 16 residues. CDR1 and CDR2 (germline): SGHTA, FQGTGA.

This clonotype was counted only a few times. This rearrangement joins TRBV7-9 to TRBJ1-2; D call uncertain. The CDR3 contains 12 residues. Trimming shortened V by 6 bases and J by 3 bases, and 8 bases separated the two germline ends. Per the germline V gene, CDR1 is SEHNR and CDR2 is FQNEAQ (reference sequence). CDR3 nucleotide sequence: TGTGCCAGCAGTCAGTTTGACTATGGCTACACCTTC. It translates to CASSQFDYGYTF. The full variable domain, its missing parts supplied by reference TRBV7-9 and TRBJ1-2, is DTGVSQNPRHKITKRGQNVTFRCDPISEHNRLYWYRQTLGQGPEFLTYFQNEAQLEKSRLLSDRFSAERPKGSFSTLEIQRTEQGDSAMYLCASSQFDYGYTFGSGTRLTVV.